Presented here are 23 T cell receptor beta chains from one specimen sequenced in a study of response to subunit inactivated influenza vaccine. TCRdb reanalysed the RT-PCR reads using MiXCR and keeps one entry per CDR3 protein. The table lists 560,000 or so distinct CDR3 sequences, 7.5% to 8.5% of them singletons. The starting material was PBMCs from blood, obtained less than 30 months after vaccination. Source of these receptors: a man between 50 and 69 years old who received an inactivated influenza vaccine.

This clonotype was counted ten times or more. The chain recombines TRBV20-1 with TRBJ1-4; no clear D. V was cut by 2 bases and J by 6 bases, with 10 bases left in between. This CDR3 comprises 13 residues. Germline CDR1 DFQATT, CDR2 SNEGSKA (reference sequence). CDR3 in DNA: TGCAGTGCTAGACGACTGGGGTATGAAAAACTGTTTTTT. It yields the protein CSARRLGYEKLFF.

V is TRBV6-2 or TRBV6-3 and J is TRBJ2-7; D not resolved. V was trimmed by 2 bases and J by 3 bases, leaving 5 bases between them. In germline, CDR1 is MNHEY, CDR2 SVGEGT. The CDR3 covers 12 residues. The CDR3, as DNA: TGTGCCAGCAGTTACAGGGACTACGAGCAGTACTTC. Translated: CASSYRDYEQYF.

This clonotype has more than one count but fewer than ten. CDR3 residues: CASSLVRHSSGNTIYF. CDR3 DNA: TGTGCCAGCAGCTTAGTCAGGCATAGCTCTGGAAACACCATATATTTT. The gene calls are TRBV7-2 and TRBJ1-3, with D uncertain. Germline-derived CDR1 and CDR2 are SGHTA and FQGNSA. The CDR3 totals 16 residues. Trimming removed 1 base from V and 0 bases from J, with 10 bases in between.

The chain recombines TRBV20-1 with TRBJ1-2; D may be TRBD1 (5 bases). Germline V gene lookup returns CDR1 DFQATT and CDR2 SNEGSKA (reference sequence). V lost 0 bases to trimming and J lost 4 bases, with 15 bases between them. There are 15 residues in the CDR3. CDR3 region: CSARDRDGTLYGYTF. CDR3 in DNA: TGCAGTGCTAGAGACCGGGACGGAACCCTCTATGGCTACACCTTC.

This sequence joins TRBV3-1 and TRBJ2-3, with TRBD2 matching over 10 bases. This CDR3 contains 18 residues. Per the germline V gene, CDR1 is LGHDT and CDR2 is YNNKEL (reference sequence). Losses at the gene ends were 0 bases for V and 0 bases for J; bases not matched to a gene: 6. CDR3: CASSQDKVAGGSTDTQYF. The CDR3 DNA reads TGTGCCAGCAGCCAAGATAAGGTAGCGGGGGGTAGCACAGATACGCAGTATTTT.

This clonotype showed up just a few times. The gene calls are TRBV7-9 and TRBJ2-1, with TRBD2 identical over 8 bases. The CDR3 consists of 15 residues. The J segment lost 6 bases and the V segment lost 3 bases, leaving 7 bases of the junction unmatched. From germline, CDR1 is SEHNR and CDR2 FQNEAQ (reference sequence). Here the CDR3 DNA reads TGTGCCAGCAGCTTCTTCGCGGGAGGAGTCAATGAGCAGTTCTTC. It codes for CASSFFAGGVNEQFF.

V and J are TRBV6-6 and TRBJ2-5; 9 nucleotides line up with TRBD1. This CDR3 is built from 13 residues. The V gene's germline CDR1 is MNHNY and CDR2 SVGAGI (reference sequence). Germline trimming cut 5 bases from V and 7 bases from J; bases unmatched to any gene: 5. CDR3 sequence (DNA): TGTGCCAGCAGTACAGGGGGCGCGACGACCCAGTACTTC. Encoded protein: CASSTGGATTQYF.

The sample holds a few counts of this clonotype. The V and J genes are TRBV7-2 and TRBJ2-7, with D possibly being TRBD1 (5 bases). Trimming stripped 3 bases from V and 3 bases from J, with 15 bases between. The CDR3 runs to 15 residues. Per germline, CDR1 SGHTA and CDR2 FQGNSA. The CDR3 loop is CASSLPEWGLYEQYF. Written as DNA, the CDR3 is TGTGCCAGCAGCTTGCCGGAATGGGGCCTCTACGAGCAGTACTTC. The full variable domain, its missing parts supplied by reference TRBV7-2 and TRBJ2-7, is GAGVSQSPSNKVTEKGKDVELRCDPISGHTALYWYRQSLGQGLEFLIYFQGNSAPDKSGLPSDRFSAERTGGSVSTLTIQRTQQEDSAVYLCASSLPEWGLYEQYFGPGTRLTVT.

This clonotype has more than one count but fewer than ten. The V call is TRBV20-1, the J call TRBJ1-2, with 8 bases matching TRBD1. The CDR3 is 14 amino acids. The V gene's germline CDR1 is DFQATT and CDR2 SNEGSKA (reference sequence). V shed 3 bases and J 6 bases; nucleotides not matched to a gene: 9. The CDR3, as DNA: TGCAGTGCTAGCCCAGGACAGGGAATAGATGGCTACACCTTC. It yields the protein CSASPGQGIDGYTF.

Ten or more counts support this clonotype. The chain couples TRBV12-5 to TRBJ2-7; possibly TRBD1 for D (5 bases). The CDR3 extends over 13 amino acids. Germline CDR1 reads LGHNT; CDR2 reads FRNRAP. With 6 bases removed from V and 7 bases from J, the gap between germline ends came to 16 bases. Here the CDR3 reads CASGRTGSWEQYF. The DNA for the CDR3 is TGTGCTAGTGGACGAACAGGTTCGTGGGAGCAGTACTTC.

This clonotype has a handful of counts. The rearrangement uses TRBV12-3 or TRBV12-4 and TRBJ2-5; D is possibly TRBD1 (6 bases). This CDR3 is built from 11 residues. Trimming took 4 bases from V and 14 from J, leaving 14 bases between them. The CDR3 nucleotides read TGTGCCAGCAGTTCCCTCCGGGACAAATACTTC. Its translation: CASSSLRDKYF.

The chain employs TRBV3-1 and TRBJ1-1, with a possible D match to TRBD1 (5 bases). Trimming stripped 4 bases from V and 11 bases from J, with 17 bases between. The CDR3 runs 13 residues. Germline values: CDR1 LGHDT, CDR2 YNNKEL (reference sequence). CDR3 protein: CASSPGGRWLAFF. CDR3 DNA sequence: TGTGCCAGCAGCCCTGGGGGAAGGTGGTTGGCTTTCTTT.

The gene calls are TRBV5-4 and TRBJ2-3; possibly TRBD2 for D (5 bases). V gave up 0 bases and J gave up 2 bases, with 13 bases separating them. The germline CDR1 and CDR2 sequences are SGHNT and YYREEE (reference sequence). The CDR3 loop spans 16 amino acids. The CDR3 DNA sequence: TGTGCCAGCAGCTTGGTTCGGGGAAGCTTCACAGATACGCAGTATTTT. It specifies CASSLVRGSFTDTQYF. Together with reference TRBV5-4 and TRBJ2-3, the CDR3 gives the full variable domain: ETGVTQSPTHLIKTRGQQVTLRCSSQSGHNTVSWYQQALGQGPQFIFQYYREEENGRGNFPPRFSGLQFPNYSSELNVNALELDDSALYLCASSLVRGSFTDTQYFGPGTRLTVL.

In this sample, this clonotype turned up many times. The chain employs TRBV5-1 and TRBJ2-3; tentatively, D is TRBD1 (5 bases). With 2 bases removed from V and 2 bases from J, the gap between germline ends came to 9 bases. This CDR3 is 14 amino acids long. The germline V gene has CDR1 SGHRS and CDR2 YFSETQ. CDR3 DNA: TGCGCCAGCAGCTTCCAGGGTACCACAGATACGCAGTATTTT. Its protein product is CASSFQGTTDTQYF.

This clonotype was observed a few times. The rearrangement links TRBV6-6 to TRBJ1-1; D is unresolved. V was cut by 6 bases and J by 8 bases, with 16 bases left in between. The CDR3 is 13 amino acids. Germline assignment: CDR1 MNHNY and CDR2 SVGAGI (reference sequence). The CDR3 loop is CASRPIITEEAFF. The CDR3 nucleotides read TGTGCCAGCAGACCAATTATCACGGAGGAAGCTTTCTTT.

This clonotype has more than one count but fewer than ten. The J gene is TRBJ2-2, the V gene TRBV12-3 or TRBV12-4; TRBD1 aligns across 9 bases. This CDR3 spans 16 amino acids. After removal of 6 bases from V and 4 bases from J, the junction contained 9 bases not matched to a gene. The CDR3 DNA is TGTGCCAGCAGAGAGTCGGGGACAGGGATCACCGGGGAGCTGTTTTTT. Protein product: CASRESGTGITGELFF.

The rearrangement joins TRBV12-3 or TRBV12-4 to TRBJ2-3; 12 bases map to TRBD2. The V segment lost 5 bases and the J segment 5 bases; nucleotides outside the gene matches: 8. The CDR3 length is 16 residues. Written as DNA, the CDR3 is TGTGCCAGCAGTAACCTTCTAGCGGGGGGGAAAGATACGCAGTATTTT. Its protein product is CASSNLLAGGKDTQYF.

In its sample, this clonotype was seen a few times. The chain carries TRBV2 and TRBJ2-3; the match to TRBD2 covers 12 bases. Germline CDR1 is SNHLY and CDR2 is FYNNEI. The CDR3 sequence is 16 residues long. V gave up 6 bases and J gave up 3 bases; unmatched junction bases: 7. CDR3 protein: CASSPTTSGRTDTQYF. CDR3 in DNA: TGTGCCAGCAGCCCGACGACTAGCGGGAGAACAGATACGCAGTATTTT.

This clonotype occurred a few times. This chain uses TRBV13 with TRBJ2-1; 7 nucleotides align to TRBD2. Per the germline V gene, CDR1 is PRHDT and CDR2 is FYEKMQ (reference sequence). With 2 bases clipped from V and 4 bases from J, the junction kept 8 bases outside the gene matches. This CDR3 has 16 residues. The CDR3 sequence: CASSLSGGRPYNEQFF. In nucleotides, the CDR3 is TGTGCCAGCAGCTTAAGCGGCGGGAGACCTTACAATGAGCAGTTCTTC.

In its sample, this clonotype was seen a few times. This may arise from a read error, as a much more abundant clone is one base away. The chain couples TRBV28 to TRBJ2-4; D may be TRBD2 (6 bases). The CDR3 totals 15 residues. Germline V gene data show CDR1 as MDHEN and CDR2 as SYDVKM. V lost 3 bases and J lost 0, with 9 bases in between. The CDR3 DNA follows: TGTGCCAGCAGTTTCTGGGGGGTAGCCAAAAACATTCAGTACTTC. This codes for CASSFWGVAKNIQYF.

This clonotype occurred a few times. The chain joins TRBV7-9 to TRBJ1-3; D is unresolved. The CDR3 extends over 14 amino acids. Per germline, CDR1 SEHNR and CDR2 FQNEAQ (reference sequence). V shed 4 bases and J shed 5 bases, with 12 bases lying between them. The CDR3 spells CASSSLGQRNTIYF. The CDR3 DNA reads TGTGCCAGCAGCTCCCTTGGGCAGCGAAACACCATATATTTT.

The J gene is TRBJ1-4, the V gene TRBV4-1; a weak D match, TRBD1 (5 bases). This CDR3 has 14 amino acids. With 4 bases removed from V and 10 bases from J, the gap between germline ends came to 16 bases. Germline assignment: CDR1 MGHRA and CDR2 YSYEKL. The CDR3 sequence: CASSLRLEGRKLFF. The CDR3 nucleotides read TGCGCCAGCAGCCTACGCCTTGAGGGGCGAAAACTGTTTTTT.

The V and J genes are TRBV12-3 or TRBV12-4 and TRBJ1-5; no clear D gene. The V end lost 3 bases, the J end lost 5 bases, and 8 bases lay between the germline ends. The CDR3 is 13 amino acids. CDR3 DNA sequence: TGTGCCAGCAGTTTTCTTGAGGATCAGCCCCAGCATTTT. It is translated as CASSFLEDQPQHF.